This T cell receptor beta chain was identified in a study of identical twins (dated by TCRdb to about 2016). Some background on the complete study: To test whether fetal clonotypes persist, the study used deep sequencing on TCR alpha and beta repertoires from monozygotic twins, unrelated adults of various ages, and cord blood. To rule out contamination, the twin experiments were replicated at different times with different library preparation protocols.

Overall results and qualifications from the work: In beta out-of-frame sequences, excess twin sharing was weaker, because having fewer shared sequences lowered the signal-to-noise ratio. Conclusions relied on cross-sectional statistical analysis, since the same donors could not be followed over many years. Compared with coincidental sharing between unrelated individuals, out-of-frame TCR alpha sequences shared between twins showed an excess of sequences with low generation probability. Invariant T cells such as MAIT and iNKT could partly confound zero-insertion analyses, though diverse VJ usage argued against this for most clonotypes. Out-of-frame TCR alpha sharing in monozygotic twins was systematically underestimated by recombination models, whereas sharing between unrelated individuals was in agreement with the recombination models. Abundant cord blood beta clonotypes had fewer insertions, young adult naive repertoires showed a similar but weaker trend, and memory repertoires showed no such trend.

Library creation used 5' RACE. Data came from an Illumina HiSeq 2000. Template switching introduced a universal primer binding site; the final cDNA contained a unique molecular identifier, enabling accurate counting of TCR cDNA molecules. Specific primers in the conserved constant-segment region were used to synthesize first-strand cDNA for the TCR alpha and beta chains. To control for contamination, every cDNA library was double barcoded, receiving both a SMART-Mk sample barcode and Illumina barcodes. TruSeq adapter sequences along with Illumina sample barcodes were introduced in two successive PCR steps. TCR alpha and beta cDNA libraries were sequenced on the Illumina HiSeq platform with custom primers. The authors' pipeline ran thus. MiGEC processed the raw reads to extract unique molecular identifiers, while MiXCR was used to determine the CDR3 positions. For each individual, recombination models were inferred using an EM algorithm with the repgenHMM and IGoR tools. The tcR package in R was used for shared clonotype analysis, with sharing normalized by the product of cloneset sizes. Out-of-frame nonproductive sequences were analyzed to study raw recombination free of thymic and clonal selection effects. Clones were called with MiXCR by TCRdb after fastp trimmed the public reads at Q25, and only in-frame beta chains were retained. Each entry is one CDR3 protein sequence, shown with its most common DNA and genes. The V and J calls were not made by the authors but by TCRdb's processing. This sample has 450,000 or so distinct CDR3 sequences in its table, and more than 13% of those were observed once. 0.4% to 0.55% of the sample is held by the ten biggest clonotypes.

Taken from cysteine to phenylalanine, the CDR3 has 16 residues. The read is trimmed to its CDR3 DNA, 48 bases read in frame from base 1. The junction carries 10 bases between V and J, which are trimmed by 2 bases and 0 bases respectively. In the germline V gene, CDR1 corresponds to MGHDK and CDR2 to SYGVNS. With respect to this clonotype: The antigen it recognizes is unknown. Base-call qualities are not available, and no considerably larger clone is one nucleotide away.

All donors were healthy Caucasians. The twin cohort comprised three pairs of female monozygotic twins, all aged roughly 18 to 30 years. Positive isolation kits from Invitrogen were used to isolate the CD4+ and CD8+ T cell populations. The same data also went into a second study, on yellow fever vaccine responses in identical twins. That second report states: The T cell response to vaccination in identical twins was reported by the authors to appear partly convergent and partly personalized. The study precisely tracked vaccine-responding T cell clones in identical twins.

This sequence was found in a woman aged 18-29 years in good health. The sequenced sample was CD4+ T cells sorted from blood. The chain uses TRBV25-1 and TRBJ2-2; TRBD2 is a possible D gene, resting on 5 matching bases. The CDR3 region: CASSESGNANTGELFF. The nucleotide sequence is TGTGCCAGCAGTGAAAGCGGAAACGCGAACACCGGGGAGCTGTTTTTT. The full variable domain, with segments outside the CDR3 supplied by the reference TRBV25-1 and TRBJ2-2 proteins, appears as EADIYQTPRYLVIGTGKKITLECSQTMGHDKMYWYQQDPGMELHLIHYSYGVNSTEKGDLSSESTVSRIRTEHFPLTLESARPSHTSQYLCASSESGNANTGELFFGEGSRLTVL.